This passage covers 22 T cell receptor beta chains from one sample sequenced in a study of T cell responses to AZD1222 COVID-19 vaccine. Clones were sequenced by immunoSEQ multiplex PCR, and TCRdb holds only the in-frame ones, with some missing. The sample consists of 25,000 to 30,000 clones, 92% of them appearing once. The sequencing used peripheral blood, collected 28 days after the second AZD1222 dose. The receptors come from an adult who received the AZD1222 COVID-19 vaccine.

This CDR3 reads CASSEEQVAKNIQYF. The CDR3, as DNA: TGTGCCAGCAGTGAAGAACAGGTAGCCAAAAACATTCAGTACTTC. The chain carries TRBV2 and TRBJ2-4; D perhaps matches TRBD1 (5 bases). The CDR3 extends over 15 amino acids. Trimming took off 1 base at V and 0 bases at J, with 7 bases between the two ends. Looked up from germline, CDR1 is SNHLY and CDR2 is FYNNEI.

The chain is built from TRBV27 and TRBJ2-1; D is ambiguous. This CDR3 contains 15 residues. CDR1 is MNHEY and CDR2 is SMNVEV in the germline V gene (reference sequence). Trimming took 3 bases from V and 9 from J, leaving 18 bases between them. CDR3 nucleotide sequence: TGTGCCAGCAGTTTTAGTGCGTGGGTACAGCCTGAGCAGTTCTTC. Encoded protein: CASSFSAWVQPEQFF.

J is TRBJ1-2 and V is TRBV28, with D tentatively TRBD1 (5 bases). CDR1 MDHEN and CDR2 SYDVKM come from the germline V gene. V was clipped by 7 bases and J by 4 bases, with 19 bases between them. The CDR3 has 15 amino acids. This chain's CDR3 is CASIQGTSLAYGYTF. The CDR3 DNA sequence: TGTGCCAGCATTCAGGGTACCTCTCTAGCCTATGGCTACACCTTC.

The rearrangement links TRBV19 to TRBJ2-7, with TRBD1 matching over 9 bases. CDR3 length equals 14 residues. Germline-derived CDR1 and CDR2 are LNHDA and SQIVND (reference sequence). J lost 3 bases, V lost 8 bases, and 8 bases had no gene match. The CDR3 DNA is TGTGCCAGTTCGGACAGGGGCACCTACTACGAGCAGTACTTC. It yields the protein CASSDRGTYYEQYF.

This chain links TRBV6-5 with TRBJ1-2, with D perhaps TRBD1 (6 bases). The CDR3 spans 13 residues. Germline CDR1 reads MNHEY; CDR2 reads SVGAGI. Trimming removed 6 bases from V and 7 bases from J, with 15 bases in between. CDR3 bases: TGTGCCAGCAGGGTACAGGGAATTCCTGGCTACACCTTC. This sequence encodes CASRVQGIPGYTF.

The chain is built from TRBV7-3 and TRBJ2-1; D ambiguous. Trimming removed 3 bases from V and 0 bases from J, with 6 bases in between. The V gene's germline CDR1 is SGHTA and CDR2 FQGTGA. The CDR3 has 14 residues. The CDR3 nucleotides are TGTGCCAGCAGCTTTGCGCCCTCCTACAATGAGCAGTTCTTC. This sequence encodes CASSFAPSYNEQFF.

This rearrangement joins TRBV3-1 (or the pseudogene TRBV3-2) to TRBJ2-3; 7 nucleotides match TRBD2. V was pared by 0 bases and J by 4 bases, with 7 bases of the junction left unmatched. Germline CDR1 is LGHDT and CDR2 is YNNKEL (reference sequence). This CDR3 is built from 16 residues. The CDR3 protein is CASSQDASGKADTQYF. The CDR3 bases are TGTGCCAGCAGCCAAGACGCCAGCGGGAAAGCAGATACGCAGTATTTT.

For the CDR3, the DNA is TGTGCCAGCAGTTCGGACAGGGTGACCCAGTTCTTC. Amino acid sequence: CASSSDRVTQFF. The chain is built from TRBV12-3 or TRBV12-4 and TRBJ2-1; 8 bases map to TRBD1. The length of the CDR3 is 12 residues. V lost 4 bases and J lost 13; bases outside the gene matches: 6.

V gene TRBV28 combines with J gene TRBJ2-2, with 8 bases fitting TRBD2. The CDR3 spans 17 residues. The germline CDR1 and CDR2 sequences are MDHEN and SYDVKM. With V trimmed by 3 bases and J by 3 bases, 9 bases remained unmatched. CDR3 residues: CASSFISGGPYTGELFF. CDR3 in DNA: TGTGCCAGCAGTTTCATATCGGGAGGGCCTTACACCGGGGAGCTGTTTTTT.

This chain uses TRBV19 with TRBJ2-7; 8 bases are shared with TRBD2. The CDR3 is 15 amino acids. Germline V gene sequence: CDR1 LNHDA, CDR2 SQIVND (reference sequence). J gave up 2 bases and V 5 bases, and 8 bases lay outside the gene matches. The CDR3 nucleotides are TGTGCCAGTAGTCTCGGGACTAGGGGCCCCTACGAGCAGTACTTC. Its protein is CASSLGTRGPYEQYF.

The chain uses TRBV19 and TRBJ1-2; TRBD1 is a possible D gene (5 bases). The CDR3 consists of 15 residues. V was pared by 7 bases and J by 2 bases, with 17 bases between. CDR1 LNHDA and CDR2 SQIVND come from the germline V gene (reference sequence). CDR3 sequence: CASTIGGASNYGYTF. The CDR3 nucleotides read TGTGCCAGTACCATCGGAGGGGCATCGAACTATGGCTACACCTTC. Full variable domain (outside the CDR3, taken from reference TRBV19 and TRBJ1-2): DGGITQSPKYLFRKEGQNVTLSCEQNLNHDAMYWYRQDPGQGLRLIYYSQIVNDFQKGDIAEGYSVSREKKESFPLTVTSAQKNPTAFYLCASTIGGASNYGYTFGSGTRLTVV.

The chain is built from TRBV7-2 and TRBJ2-7; D remains unclear. The CDR3 contains 15 residues. Trimming removed 4 bases from V and 7 bases from J, with 20 bases in between. Germline loops: CDR1 SGHTA, CDR2 FQGNSA. The CDR3, as DNA: TGTGCCAGCAGCTACGGGCCCGCAGAATGGGGAGAGCAGTACTTC. Translation: CASSYGPAEWGEQYF.

This clone was detected only once. V and J are TRBV19 and TRBJ1-5; D is uncertain. V gave up 2 bases and J gave up 3 bases, with 5 bases separating them. The CDR3 is 13 amino acids. Germline V gives CDR1 LNHDA, CDR2 SQIVND (reference sequence). The CDR3 spells CASSIQSNQPQHF. DNA for the CDR3: TGTGCCAGTAGTATACAGTCCAATCAGCCCCAGCATTTT.

This clone came up once. This chain links TRBV5-1 with TRBJ1-1; the D is unclear. CDR1 and CDR2 from the germline V gene are SGHRS and YFSETQ. V lost 1 base and J lost 0, with 4 bases in between. CDR3 length equals 13 residues. The CDR3 spells CASSLSLNTEAFF. In DNA form, the CDR3 reads TGCGCCAGCAGCTTGTCCCTGAACACTGAAGCTTTCTTT.

This clone has a single count. The chain combines TRBV25-1 with TRBJ2-4; a possible D gene is TRBD2 (5 bases). The germline gives CDR1 MGHDK, CDR2 SYGVNS. This CDR3 contains 13 residues. V lost 4 bases to trimming and J lost 1 base, with 5 bases between them. The CDR3 here is CASSAGAKNIQYF. The CDR3 region has the DNA TGTGCCAGCAGTGCGGGGGCCAAAAACATTCAGTACTTC.

The V call is TRBV7-9, the J call TRBJ2-2, with D maybe TRBD2 (6 bases). V gave up 4 bases and J gave up 6 bases, with 21 bases separating them. This CDR3 has 17 residues. Germline lookup yields CDR1 SEHNR and CDR2 FQNEAQ (reference sequence). DNA of the CDR3: TGTGCCAGCAGCTCGCCCCTTAGGACTACCCAACCCGGGGAGCTGTTTTTT. Translating gives CASSSPLRTTQPGELFF.

CDR3 sequence reads: CASSLEFRGAPQPQHF. DNA of the CDR3: TGTGCCAGCAGCTTGGAATTTAGGGGGGCTCCTCAGCCCCAGCATTTT. V gene TRBV7-2 combines with J gene TRBJ1-5; TRBD1 might be the D (6 bases). With 3 bases removed from V and 6 bases from J, the gap between germline ends came to 18 bases. This CDR3 region has 16 residues. CDR1 and CDR2 from the germline V gene are SGHTA and FQGNSA.

Only one count was recorded for this clone. The chain links TRBV18 to TRBJ1-3; TRBD1 matches 7 bases. From germline, CDR1 is KGHSH and CDR2 LQKENI. This CDR3 comprises 15 residues. The ends lost 3 bases at V and 2 bases at J; junction bases unmatched: 4. CDR3 sequence: CASSPDRAPGNTIYF. DNA for the CDR3: TGTGCCAGCTCACCTGACAGGGCCCCTGGAAACACCATATATTTT.

The V gene is TRBV7-9, the J gene TRBJ1-1, with D hard to call. V was pared by 2 bases and J by 4 bases, with 5 bases between. The CDR3 has 12 amino acids. Germline CDR1 and CDR2: SEHNR and FQNEAQ (reference sequence). The CDR3 DNA is TGTGCCAGCAGCTTATGGGCCACTGAAGCTTTCTTT. This gives the protein CASSLWATEAFF.

This rearrangement joins TRBV23-1 to TRBJ2-7; D gene unclear. TRBV23-1 is sorted into the ORF group, with uncertain function. The CDR3 runs to 17 residues. V was shortened by 2 bases and J by 2 bases, with 19 bases between the two germline ends. CDR3 in DNA: TGCGCCAGCAGTCAACCGAGTGACCCTCCTCTCCCCTACGAGCAGTACTTC. This gives the protein CASSQPSDPPLPYEQYF.

J is TRBJ1-1 and V is TRBV20-1; D possibly corresponds to TRBD1 (5 bases). CDR1 and CDR2 from the germline V gene are DFQATT and SNEGSKA (reference sequence). V gave up 5 bases and J gave up 4 bases, with 17 bases separating them. The CDR3 extends over 14 amino acids. The DNA of the CDR3 is TGCAGTGCTGGTGACGGAGGGGCGGGCACTGAAGCTTTCTTT. This sequence encodes CSAGDGGAGTEAFF.

The rearrangement links TRBV9 to TRBJ2-2; D tentatively reads TRBD1 or TRBD2 (5 bases each). The CDR3 sequence is 16 residues long. The V gene's germline CDR1 is SGDLS and CDR2 YYNGEE. Trimming took off 4 bases at V and 3 bases at J, with 16 bases between the two ends. The CDR3 nucleotides read TGTGCCAGCAGCACAACTGCGCAGGGACACACCGGGGAGCTGTTTTTT. Translated, it gives CASSTTAQGHTGELFF. The full variable domain, completed using reference TRBV9 and TRBJ2-2, is DSGVTQTPKHLITATGQRVTLRCSPRSGDLSVYWYQQSLDQGLQFLIQYYNGEERAKGNILERFSAQQFPDLHSELNLSSLELGDSALYFCASSTTAQGHTGELFFGEGSRLTVL.